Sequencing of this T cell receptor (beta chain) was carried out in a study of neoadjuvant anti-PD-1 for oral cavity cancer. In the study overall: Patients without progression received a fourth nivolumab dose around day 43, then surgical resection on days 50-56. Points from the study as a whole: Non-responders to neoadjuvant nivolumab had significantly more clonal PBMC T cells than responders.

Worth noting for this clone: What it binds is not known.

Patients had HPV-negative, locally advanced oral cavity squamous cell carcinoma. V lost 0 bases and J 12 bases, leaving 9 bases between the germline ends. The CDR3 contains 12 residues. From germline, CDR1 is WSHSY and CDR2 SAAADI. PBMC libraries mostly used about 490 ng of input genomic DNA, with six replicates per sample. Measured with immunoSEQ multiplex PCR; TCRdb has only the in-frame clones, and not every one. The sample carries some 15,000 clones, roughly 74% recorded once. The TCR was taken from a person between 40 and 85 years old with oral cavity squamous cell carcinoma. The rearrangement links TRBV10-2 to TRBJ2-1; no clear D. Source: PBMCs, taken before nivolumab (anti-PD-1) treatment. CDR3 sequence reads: CASSESGRGQFF. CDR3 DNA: TGCGCCAGCAGTGAGTCAGGTAGAGGGCAGTTCTTC.